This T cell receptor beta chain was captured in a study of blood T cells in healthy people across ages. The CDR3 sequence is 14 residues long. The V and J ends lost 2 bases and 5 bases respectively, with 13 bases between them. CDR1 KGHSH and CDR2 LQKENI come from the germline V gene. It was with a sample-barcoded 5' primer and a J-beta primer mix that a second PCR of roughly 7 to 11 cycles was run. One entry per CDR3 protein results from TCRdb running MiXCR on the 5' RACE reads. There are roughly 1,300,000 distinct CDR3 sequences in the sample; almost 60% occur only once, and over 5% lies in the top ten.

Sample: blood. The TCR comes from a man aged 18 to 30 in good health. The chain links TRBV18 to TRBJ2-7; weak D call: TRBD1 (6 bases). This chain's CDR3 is CASSPEGVSDEQYF. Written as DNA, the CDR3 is TGTGCCAGCTCACCAGAGGGGGTTTCGGACGAGCAGTACTTC.